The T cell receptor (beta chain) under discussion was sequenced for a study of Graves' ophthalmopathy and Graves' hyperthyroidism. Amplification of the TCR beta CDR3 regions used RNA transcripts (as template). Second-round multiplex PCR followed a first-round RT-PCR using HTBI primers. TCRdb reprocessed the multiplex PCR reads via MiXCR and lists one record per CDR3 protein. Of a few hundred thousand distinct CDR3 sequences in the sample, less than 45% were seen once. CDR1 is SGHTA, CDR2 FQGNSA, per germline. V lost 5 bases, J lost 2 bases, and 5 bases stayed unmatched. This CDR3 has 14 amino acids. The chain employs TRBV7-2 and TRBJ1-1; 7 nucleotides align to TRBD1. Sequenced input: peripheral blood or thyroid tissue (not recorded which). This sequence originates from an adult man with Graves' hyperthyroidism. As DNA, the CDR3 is TGTGCCAGCAGCAAGGGACAGATCAACACTGAAGCTTTCTTT. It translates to CASSKGQINTEAFF.